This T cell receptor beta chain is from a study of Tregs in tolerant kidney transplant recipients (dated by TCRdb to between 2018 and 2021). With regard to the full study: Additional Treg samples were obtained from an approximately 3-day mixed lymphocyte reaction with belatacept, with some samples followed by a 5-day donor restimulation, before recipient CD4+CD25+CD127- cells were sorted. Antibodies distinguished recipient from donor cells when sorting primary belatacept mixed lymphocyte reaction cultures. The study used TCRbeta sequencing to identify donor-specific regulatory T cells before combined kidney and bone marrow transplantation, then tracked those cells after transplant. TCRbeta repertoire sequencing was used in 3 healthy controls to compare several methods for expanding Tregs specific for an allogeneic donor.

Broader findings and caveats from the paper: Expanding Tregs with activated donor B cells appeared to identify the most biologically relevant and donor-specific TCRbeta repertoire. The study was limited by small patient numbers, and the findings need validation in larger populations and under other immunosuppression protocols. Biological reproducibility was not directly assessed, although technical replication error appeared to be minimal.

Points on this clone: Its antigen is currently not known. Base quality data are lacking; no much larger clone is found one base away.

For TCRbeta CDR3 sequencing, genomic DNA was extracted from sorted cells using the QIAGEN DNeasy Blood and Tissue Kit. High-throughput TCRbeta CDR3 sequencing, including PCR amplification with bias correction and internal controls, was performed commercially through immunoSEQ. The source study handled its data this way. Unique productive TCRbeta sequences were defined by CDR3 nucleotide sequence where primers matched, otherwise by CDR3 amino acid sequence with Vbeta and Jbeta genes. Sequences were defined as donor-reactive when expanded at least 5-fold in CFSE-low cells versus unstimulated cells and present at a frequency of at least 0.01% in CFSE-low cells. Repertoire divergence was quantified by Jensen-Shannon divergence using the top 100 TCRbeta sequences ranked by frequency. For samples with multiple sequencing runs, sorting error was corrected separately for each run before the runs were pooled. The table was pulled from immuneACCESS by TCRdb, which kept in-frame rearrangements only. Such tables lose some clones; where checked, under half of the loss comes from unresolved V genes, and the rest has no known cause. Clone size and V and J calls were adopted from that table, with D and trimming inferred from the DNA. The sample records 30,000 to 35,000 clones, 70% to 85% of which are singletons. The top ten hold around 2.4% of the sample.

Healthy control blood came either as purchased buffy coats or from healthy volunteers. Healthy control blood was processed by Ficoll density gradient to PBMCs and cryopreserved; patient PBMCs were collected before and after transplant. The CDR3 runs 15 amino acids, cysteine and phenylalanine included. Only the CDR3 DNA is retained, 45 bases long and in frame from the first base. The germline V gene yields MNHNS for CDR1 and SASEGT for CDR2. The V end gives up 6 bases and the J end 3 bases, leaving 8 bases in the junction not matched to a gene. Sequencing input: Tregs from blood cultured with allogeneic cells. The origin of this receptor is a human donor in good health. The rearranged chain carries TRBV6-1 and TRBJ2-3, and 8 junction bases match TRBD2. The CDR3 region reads CASRVERERTDTQYF. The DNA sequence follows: TGTGCCAGCAGGGTAGAGCGGGAGAGAACAGATACGCAGTATTTT.